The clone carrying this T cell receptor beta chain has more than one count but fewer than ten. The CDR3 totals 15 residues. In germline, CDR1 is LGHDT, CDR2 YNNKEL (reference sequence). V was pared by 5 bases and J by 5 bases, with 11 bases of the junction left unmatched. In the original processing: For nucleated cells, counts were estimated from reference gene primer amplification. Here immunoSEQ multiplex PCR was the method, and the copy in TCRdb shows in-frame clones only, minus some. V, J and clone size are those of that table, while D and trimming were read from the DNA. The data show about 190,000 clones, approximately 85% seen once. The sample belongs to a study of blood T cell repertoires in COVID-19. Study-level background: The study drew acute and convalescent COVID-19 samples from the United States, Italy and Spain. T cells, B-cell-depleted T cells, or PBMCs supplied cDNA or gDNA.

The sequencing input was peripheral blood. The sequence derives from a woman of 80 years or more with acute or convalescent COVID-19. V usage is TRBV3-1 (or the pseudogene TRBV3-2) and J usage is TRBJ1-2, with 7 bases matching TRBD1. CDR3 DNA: TGTGCCAGCAGCAAAACCACAGGGGAAGGTTATGGCTACACCTTC. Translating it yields CASSKTTGEGYGYTF.